This T cell receptor (beta chain) was documented in a study of cytomegalovirus exposure and HLA in healthy donors (dated by TCRdb to the late 2010s). Looking at the study overall: According to an earlier analysis of 550 to 700 of the donors, 200 million or so T cells yielded roughly 110 million unique TCR beta sequences and 250 to 350 Gb of sequence data. An early release that covered fewer than 800 HLA-typed donors contained around 300 gigabases of sequencing data and tens of millions of unique TCR sequences. Genome-wide SNP genotypes for about 55% of the 666 donors were used in a later genetic analysis, which treated that subset as a discovery cohort. HLA typing covered class I and class II loci at four-digit resolution. High-throughput TCR immunosequencing, statistical association of individual TCRs with disease status, and machine learning were combined to predict cytomegalovirus infection status. The study aimed to test whether signatures of past pathogen exposure could be identified by cataloging public T cell receptors. On average, roughly 250,000 unique TCR beta nucleotide sequences were sequenced per donor among more than 350 genotyped donors of the cohort, with 15% to 20% of those sequences being non-productive. In a later analysis, previously published TCR beta repertoires from about 670 donors were re-analyzed and high-resolution HLA genotyping was added so that TCR occurrence patterns could be studied. In the later analysis, no new phenotypic data were used to find candidate immune exposures; instead, reliance was placed on TCR beta sequences and their occurrence across donors. Among the approximately 420 genotyped donors, under 90% belonged to the genetic ancestry cluster associated with self-reported Caucasian donors. In addition to the first cohort of roughly 700 subjects, a separate validation cohort of approximately 130 different subjects was used. All discovery cohort repertoires had been generated on a single sequencing platform. The study used immunosequencing to profile the T cell repertoires of 670 or so subjects and linked those repertoires to cytomegalovirus serostatus. Five DR-DQ haplotypes were handled as single units for association and clustering because linkage in the cohort was strong. An earlier analysis of 587 of the donors used high-throughput TCR beta sequencing to judge whether each TCR beta V gene segment behaved as functional or pseudogenic. Donor age, sex, ethnicity and CMV serostatus were compiled together with the repertoire data. Typing coverage differed by locus: A, B, C, DRB1 and DQB1 were typed in roughly 620-630 donors, DQA1 in approximately 520, DPA1 in around 610, and DPB1 in 472.

Regarding this clone: No antigen is known for it. Base qualities are not at hand, and no much larger clone is one base apart.

Libraries were constructed by the immunoSEQ multiplex PCR assay. For the multiplex PCR, a mixture combining 60 forward primers for TCR Vbeta segments and 13 reverse primers for TCR Jbeta segments was used. A multiplex PCR assay on genomic DNA amplified the CDR3 region of rearranged TCR beta genes. The Illumina HiSeq System was used to sequence the amplified TCR beta libraries as 87-base-pair reads. The paper's data handling went like this. Across the 640 or so repertoires, a later analysis counted 60 million to 90 million unique TCR beta chains, roughly 11 million of which were shared by at least two donors. Raw reads were error-corrected and collapsed into unique sequences by a nearest-neighbor algorithm in which closely related sequences were merged to remove PCR and sequencing errors. V, D and J gene segments were assigned by aligning CDR3 sequences to IMGT reference sequences. Each retained sequence needed at least a six-nucleotide match to both a V gene segment and a J gene segment. Rearrangements were classified as productive when the CDR3 lacked stop codons and remained in frame with V and J, and all other rearrangements were classified as non-productive. CDR3 was defined by IMGT convention, running from the second conserved V-encoded cysteine to the conserved J-encoded phenylalanine. The earlier analysis of more than 450 of the donors excluded sequences that lacked an unambiguous match to a single V gene segment. In an earlier analysis of 450 to 750 of the donors, a V segment was called functional when productive rearrangements were above 56.7%, and segregating when the standard deviation between donors exceeded 5%. A statistical classification framework was built to diagnose cytomegalovirus status from the catalog of TCR beta chain sequences. In a later analysis, V and J genes were assigned by comparing TCR nucleotide sequences against IMGT/GENE-DB human TR gene sequences. In a later analysis, CDR3 sequences and most-parsimonious VDJ recombination scenarios were assigned using the TCRdist pipeline. In a later analysis, each TCR beta chain was defined by its CDR3 amino acid sequence together with its V-gene family, and reads without a unique V-gene family were excluded. A later analysis removed several hundred highly shared, low-generation-probability nucleotide sequences to deal with suspected cross-contamination and a sequencing artifact. In a later analysis, a clonal expansion index was calculated for each public chain from normalized within-repertoire ranks of inferred template counts. Generation probabilities in a later analysis came from a VDJ recombination model fitted to out-of-frame rearrangements, and those results were checked against IGoR. In a later analysis, hypergeometric tests were used to score TCR-TCR, TCR-HLA and TCR-CMV co-occurrence, with a repertoire-size bias correction applied to TCR pairs. To estimate false discovery rates, a later analysis permuted the HLA or CMV assignments 20 times. In a later analysis, co-occurring TCRs were grouped with DBSCAN, and TCRdist sequence similarity was added when clustering was performed within HLA-allele-positive subsets. Repertoires with fewer than 30,000 or more than 120,000 public chains were left out of co-occurrence clustering, as were five repertoires with anomalous nucleotide sharing. The table was pulled from immuneACCESS by TCRdb, which kept in-frame rearrangements only. Such tables lose some clones; where checked, under half of the loss comes from unresolved V genes, and the rest has no known cause. D and trimming were read from the DNA, whereas the V and J calls and clone size are those reported in that table. In this sample the table shows about 97,000 clones, roughly three fifths of which occur a single time. The top ten clones comprise 4% to 5.5% of the sample.

The CDR1 and CDR2 encoded by the germline V gene are MGHRA and YSYEKL. The CDR3 numbers 15 residues from cysteine through phenylalanine. Of the read, only the CDR3 DNA is kept; its 45 bases are in frame from base 1. The V end loses 5 bases and the J end loses 3 bases, and a stretch of 14 bases separates them. The cohort was made up of roughly 670 healthy bone marrow donors. All cohort members were sampled while nominally healthy, although unrecorded immune exposures were likely present. CMV serostatus was recorded as positive for about 300 and negative for about 50% of the 666 cohort members, whereas no CMV serostatus was recorded for the donor in question. Each donor provided a peripheral blood sample, and peripheral blood mononuclear cells were used for TCR beta sequencing. Genomic DNA extraction from the blood cell samples was performed with the Qiagen DNeasy Blood Extraction Kit. The full study reports these points: In this cohort, only TCR beta chains were sequenced, and detectable features were limited by the absence of alpha or paired-chain data. Cytomegalovirus status was reported to be diagnosed by the classifier with high specificity and sensitivity in both the original and validation cohorts. An earlier analysis of some 560 of the donors showed that most TCR beta V segments appeared in productive rearrangements either about 87% or about 30% of the time, which broadly matched IMGT annotations. In a later analysis, TCR association rates were found to vary across HLA loci, with the most associated TCRs seen for DRB1 alleles and the fewest for HLA-C alleles. Sequencing depth was assumed to be roughly uniform across donors in the presence/absence analyses, though that assumption may not hold. A few of the identified cytomegalovirus-associated TCR beta chains were confirmed in vitro to be specific for cytomegalovirus antigens. An association between a missense DCLRE1C variant and V-gene and J-gene trimming of TCR beta chains was found in a later genetic analysis and replicated in an independent cohort. A further reported finding was that TCR beta sequences accurately predicted the HLA-A and HLA-B alleles for most subjects in the first cohort. About 17 rarely observed V segments, including chromosome 9 orphons, were excluded from the earlier analysis of about 610 of the donors because counts were too low. The only immune exposure information available for the cohort was CMV serostatus. Linkage disequilibrium might explain the correlated functional status among segregating V segments, but an unknown experimental factor could not be ruled out. When HLA alleles, especially DR and DQ, strongly co-occurred, attributing TCR associations to individual alleles was difficult. According to a later analysis, parvovirus B19, influenza, CMV and Epstein-Barr virus appeared linked to several top co-occurrence clusters. The authors suggested that the approach could potentially be extended to other disease states and immunological phenotypes. Specific HLA alleles were associated with over 15,000 TCR beta sequences at a false discovery rate of 0.05 in a later analysis. Because HLA typing was unavailable for some donors at each locus, only the typed subset was used in association tests. In a later analysis, HLA-associated TCR beta chains were found to be more clonally expanded and to have lower generation probabilities than equally common non-associated chains. The study listed approximately 150 TCR beta chains as associated with cytomegalovirus. Compared with the approximately 600-donor mean, donors in an Asian-associated ancestry cluster had fewer N-insertions in productive TCRs, according to a later genetic analysis. Across donors, most TCR sequences were observed very rarely, whereas some public TCRs were present in many individuals. According to a later analysis, most CMV-associated TCR beta chains appeared to be HLA-restricted, and the HLA associations seemed to be driven largely by CMV exposure. The sequencing pipeline was judged likely to have produced a cluster of highly shared sequence variants as a technical artifact. Some IMGT-functional V segments, including TRBV6-2 and TRBV6-3, could not be distinguished by the 87-base-pair reads and were therefore excluded.

The sample was PBMCs. The sequence was obtained from a human donor in good health. This chain joins TRBV4-1 to TRBJ1-5; the D gene is perhaps TRBD1, on 5 matching bases. The DNA reads as follows: TGCGCCAGCAGCGCTATCGACAGTGACAATCAGCCCCAGCATTTT. Its translation is CASSAIDSDNQPQHF.